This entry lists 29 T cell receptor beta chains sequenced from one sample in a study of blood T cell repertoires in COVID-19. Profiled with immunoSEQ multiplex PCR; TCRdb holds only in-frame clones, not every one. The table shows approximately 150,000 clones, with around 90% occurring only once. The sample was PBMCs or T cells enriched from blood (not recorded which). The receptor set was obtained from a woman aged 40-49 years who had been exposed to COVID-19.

CDR3 in amino acids: CASSKALQGAFMAFF. CDR3 sequence (DNA): TGTGCCAGCAGCAAAGCGCTCCAGGGGGCGTTTATGGCTTTCTTT. V usage is TRBV21-1 and J usage is TRBJ1-1; the table assigns TRBD1, which was not confirmed against the DNA. TRBV21-1 is recorded as a pseudogene. The CDR3 covers 15 residues.

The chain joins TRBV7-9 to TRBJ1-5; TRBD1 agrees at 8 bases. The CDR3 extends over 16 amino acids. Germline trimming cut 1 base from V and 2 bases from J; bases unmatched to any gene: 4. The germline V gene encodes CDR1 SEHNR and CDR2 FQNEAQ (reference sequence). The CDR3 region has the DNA TGTGCCAGCAGCTTAGGGAACAGGGGGGGCAATCAGCCCCAGCATTTT. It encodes CASSLGNRGGNQPQHF.

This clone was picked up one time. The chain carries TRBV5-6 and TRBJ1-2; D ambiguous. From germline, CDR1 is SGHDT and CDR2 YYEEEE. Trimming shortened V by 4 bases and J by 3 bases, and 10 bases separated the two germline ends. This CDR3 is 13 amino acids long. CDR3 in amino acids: CASSRVGDYGYTF. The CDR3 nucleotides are TGTGCCAGCAGCCGGGTTGGAGACTATGGCTACACCTTC. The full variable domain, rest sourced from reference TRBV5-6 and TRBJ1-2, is DAGVTQSPTHLIKTRGQQVTLRCSPKSGHDTVSWYQQALGQGPQFIFQYYEEEERQRGNFPDRFSGHQFPNYSSELNVNALLLGDSALYLCASSRVGDYGYTFGSGTRLTVV.

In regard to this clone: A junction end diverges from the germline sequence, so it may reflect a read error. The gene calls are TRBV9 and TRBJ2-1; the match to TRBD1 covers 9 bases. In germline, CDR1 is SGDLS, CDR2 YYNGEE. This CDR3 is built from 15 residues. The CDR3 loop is CASSVDVSEGQGRLF. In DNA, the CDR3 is TGTGCCAGCAGCGTAGACGTTAGTGAGGGACAGGGACGACTCTTC. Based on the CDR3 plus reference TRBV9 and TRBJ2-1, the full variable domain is DSGVTQTPKHLITATGQRVTLRCSPRSGDLSVYWYQQSLDQGLQFLIQYYNGEERAKGNILERFSAQQFPDLHSELNLSSLELGDSALYFCASSVDVSEGQGRLFGPGTRLTVL.

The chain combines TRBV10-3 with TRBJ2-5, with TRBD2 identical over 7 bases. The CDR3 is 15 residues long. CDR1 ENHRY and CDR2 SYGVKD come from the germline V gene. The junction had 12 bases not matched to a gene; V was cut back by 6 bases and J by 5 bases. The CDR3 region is CAISPRERGGETQYF. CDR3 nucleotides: TGTGCCATCAGCCCCCGGGAGCGGGGAGGCGAGACCCAGTACTTC.

In DNA form, the CDR3 reads TGCGCCAGCAGCCAAGCCCCTAGGACAGGGGGCGTCACAGATACGCAGTATTTT. Its translation is CASSQAPRTGGVTDTQYF. This rearrangement joins TRBV4-3 to TRBJ2-3, with 11 bases lining up with TRBD1. Germline CDR1 reads LGHNA; CDR2 reads YSLEER. The CDR3 has 18 residues. V lost 1 base, J lost 2 bases, and 8 bases stayed unmatched.

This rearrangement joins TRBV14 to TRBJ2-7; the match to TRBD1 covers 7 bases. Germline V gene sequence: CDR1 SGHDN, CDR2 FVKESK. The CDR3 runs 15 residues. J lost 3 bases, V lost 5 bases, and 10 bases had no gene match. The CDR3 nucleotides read TGTGCCAGCAGCTCGAGACAGGGTCGTTACTACGAGCAGTACTTC. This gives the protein CASSSRQGRYYEQYF.

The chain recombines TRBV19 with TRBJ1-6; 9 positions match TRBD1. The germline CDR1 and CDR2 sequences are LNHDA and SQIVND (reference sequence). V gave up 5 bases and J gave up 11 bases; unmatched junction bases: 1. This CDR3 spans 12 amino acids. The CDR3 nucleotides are TGTGCCAGTAGTGACAGGGGGGCACCCCTCCACTTT. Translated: CASSDRGAPLHF.

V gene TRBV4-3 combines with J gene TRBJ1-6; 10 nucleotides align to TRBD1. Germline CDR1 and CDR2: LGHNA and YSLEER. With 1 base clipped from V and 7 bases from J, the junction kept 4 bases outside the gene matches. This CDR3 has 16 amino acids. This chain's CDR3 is CASSQGGGQGNSPLHF. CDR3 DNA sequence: TGCGCCAGCAGCCAAGGGGGGGGACAGGGGAATTCACCCCTCCACTTT.

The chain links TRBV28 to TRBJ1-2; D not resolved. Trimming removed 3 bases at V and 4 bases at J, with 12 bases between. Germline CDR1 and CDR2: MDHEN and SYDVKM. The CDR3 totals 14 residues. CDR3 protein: CASSLAGPVYGYTF. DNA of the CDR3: TGTGCCAGCAGTTTGGCAGGCCCTGTCTATGGCTACACCTTC.

As DNA, the CDR3 is TGCGCCAGCAGCCAAGGGCTAGCGGGAGGTGGAGAGACCCAGTACTTC. Its translation: CASSQGLAGGGETQYF. The chain uses TRBV4-1 and TRBJ2-5; TRBD2 aligns across 11 bases. Trimming took 1 base from V and 4 from J; bases not matched to a gene: 5. Germline V gene data show CDR1 as MGHRA and CDR2 as YSYEKL. The CDR3 is 16 amino acids.

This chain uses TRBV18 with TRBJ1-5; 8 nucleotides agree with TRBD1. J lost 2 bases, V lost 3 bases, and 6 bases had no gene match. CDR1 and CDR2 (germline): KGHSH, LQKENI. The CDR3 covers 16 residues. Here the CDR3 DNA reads TGTGCCAGCTCACCGCAGGGGGCAGGAGGCAATCAGCCCCAGCATTTT. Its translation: CASSPQGAGGNQPQHF.

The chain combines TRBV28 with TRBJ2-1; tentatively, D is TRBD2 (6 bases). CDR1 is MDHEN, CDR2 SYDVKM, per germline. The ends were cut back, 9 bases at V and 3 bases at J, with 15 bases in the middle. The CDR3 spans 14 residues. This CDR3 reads CASDPAGSYNEQFF. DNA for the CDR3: TGTGCCAGTGACCCGGCGGGAAGCTACAATGAGCAGTTCTTC.

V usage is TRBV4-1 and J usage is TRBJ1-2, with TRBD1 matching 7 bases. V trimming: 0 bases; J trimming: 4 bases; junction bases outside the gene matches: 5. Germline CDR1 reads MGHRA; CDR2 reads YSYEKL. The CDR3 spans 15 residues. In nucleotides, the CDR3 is TGCGCCAGCAGCCAAGATCCCAACAGGGGCTATGGCTACACCTTC. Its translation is CASSQDPNRGYGYTF.

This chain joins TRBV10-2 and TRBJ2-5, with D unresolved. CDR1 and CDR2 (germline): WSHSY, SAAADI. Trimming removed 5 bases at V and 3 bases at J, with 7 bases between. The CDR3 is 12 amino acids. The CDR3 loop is CASSQNKETQYF. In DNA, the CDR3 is TGCGCCAGCAGTCAGAACAAAGAGACCCAGTACTTC.

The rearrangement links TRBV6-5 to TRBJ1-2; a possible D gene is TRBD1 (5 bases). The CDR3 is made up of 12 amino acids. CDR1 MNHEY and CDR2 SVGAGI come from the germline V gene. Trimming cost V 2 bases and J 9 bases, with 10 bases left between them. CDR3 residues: CASSYNTGSYTF. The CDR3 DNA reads TGTGCCAGCAGTTACAATACAGGAAGCTACACCTTC.

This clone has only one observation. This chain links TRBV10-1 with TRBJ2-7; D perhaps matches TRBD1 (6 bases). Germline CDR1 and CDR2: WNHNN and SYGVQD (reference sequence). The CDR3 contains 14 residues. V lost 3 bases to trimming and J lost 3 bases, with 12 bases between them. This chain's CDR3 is CASSDSGGSYEQYF. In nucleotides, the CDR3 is TGCGCCAGCAGTGATTCTGGGGGCAGCTACGAGCAGTACTTC.

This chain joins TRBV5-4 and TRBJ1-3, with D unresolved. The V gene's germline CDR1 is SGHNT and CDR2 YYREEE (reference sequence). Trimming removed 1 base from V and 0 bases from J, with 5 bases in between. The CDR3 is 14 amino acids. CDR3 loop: CASSLLSSGNTIYF. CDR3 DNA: TGTGCCAGCAGCTTGCTTAGCTCTGGAAACACCATATATTTT. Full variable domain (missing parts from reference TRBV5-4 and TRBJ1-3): ETGVTQSPTHLIKTRGQQVTLRCSSQSGHNTVSWYQQALGQGPQFIFQYYREEENGRGNFPPRFSGLQFPNYSSELNVNALELDDSALYLCASSLLSSGNTIYFGEGSWLTVV.

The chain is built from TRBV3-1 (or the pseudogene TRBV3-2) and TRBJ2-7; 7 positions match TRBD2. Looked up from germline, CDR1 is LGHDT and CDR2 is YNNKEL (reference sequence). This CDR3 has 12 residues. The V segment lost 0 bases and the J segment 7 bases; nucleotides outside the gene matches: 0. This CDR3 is CASSQEGGEQYF. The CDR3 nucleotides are TGTGCCAGCAGCCAAGAGGGGGGGGAGCAGTACTTC.

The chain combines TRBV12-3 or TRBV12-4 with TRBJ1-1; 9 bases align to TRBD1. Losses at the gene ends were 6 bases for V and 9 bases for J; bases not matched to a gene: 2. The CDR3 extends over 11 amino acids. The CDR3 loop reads CASRGQGKAFF. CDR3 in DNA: TGTGCCAGCAGGGGACAGGGCAAAGCTTTCTTT.

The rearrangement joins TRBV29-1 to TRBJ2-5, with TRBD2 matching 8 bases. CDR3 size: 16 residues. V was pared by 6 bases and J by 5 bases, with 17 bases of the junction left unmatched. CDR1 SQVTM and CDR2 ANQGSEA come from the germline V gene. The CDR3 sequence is CSVEPATGGASETQYF. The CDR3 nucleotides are TGCAGCGTCGAACCTGCTACCGGGGGGGCCTCGGAGACCCAGTACTTC.

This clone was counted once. The CDR3 sequence is CASTEAGLTDTQYF. The CDR3 bases are TGTGCCAGCACCGAGGCGGGCCTCACAGATACGCAGTATTTT. V is TRBV7-2 and J is TRBJ2-3; tentatively, D is TRBD2 (5 bases). CDR1 and CDR2 (germline): SGHTA, FQGNSA. This CDR3 region has 14 residues. Trimming took off 7 bases at V and 2 bases at J, with 13 bases between the two ends. Based on the CDR3 plus reference TRBV7-2 and TRBJ2-3, the full variable domain is GAGVSQSPSNKVTEKGKDVELRCDPISGHTALYWYRQSLGQGLEFLIYFQGNSAPDKSGLPSDRFSAERTGGSVSTLTIQRTQQEDSAVYLCASTEAGLTDTQYFGPGTRLTVL.

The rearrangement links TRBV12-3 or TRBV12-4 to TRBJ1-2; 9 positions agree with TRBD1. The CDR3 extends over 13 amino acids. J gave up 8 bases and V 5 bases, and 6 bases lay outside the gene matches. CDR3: CASSINRGHGYTF. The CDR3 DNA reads TGTGCCAGCAGTATTAACAGGGGGCACGGCTACACCTTC.

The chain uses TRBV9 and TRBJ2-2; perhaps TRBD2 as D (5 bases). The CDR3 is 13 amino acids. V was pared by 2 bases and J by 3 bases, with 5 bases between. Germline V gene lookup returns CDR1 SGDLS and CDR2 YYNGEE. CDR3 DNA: TGTGCCAGCAGCGTGAGGGACACCGGGGAGCTGTTTTTT. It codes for CASSVRDTGELFF.

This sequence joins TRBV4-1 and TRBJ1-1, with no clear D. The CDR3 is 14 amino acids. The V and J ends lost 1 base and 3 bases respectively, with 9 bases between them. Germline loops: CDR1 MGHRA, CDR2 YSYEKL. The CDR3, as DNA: TGCGCCAGCAGCCAAGGGAGGAGGGACACTGAAGCTTTCTTT. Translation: CASSQGRRDTEAFF.

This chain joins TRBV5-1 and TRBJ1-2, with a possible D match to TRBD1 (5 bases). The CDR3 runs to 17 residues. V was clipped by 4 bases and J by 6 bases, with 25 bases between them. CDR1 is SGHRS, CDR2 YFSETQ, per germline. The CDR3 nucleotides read TGCGCCAGCAGCCCCGGCCAATTGAACGGGGGAGAAGATGGCTACACCTTC. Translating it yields CASSPGQLNGGEDGYTF.

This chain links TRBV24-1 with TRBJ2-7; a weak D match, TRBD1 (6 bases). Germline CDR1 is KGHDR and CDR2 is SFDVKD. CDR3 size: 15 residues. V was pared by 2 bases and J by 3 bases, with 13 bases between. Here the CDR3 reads CATSDSPGENYEQYF. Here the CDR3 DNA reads TGTGCCACCAGTGATTCCCCAGGGGAAAACTACGAGCAGTACTTC.

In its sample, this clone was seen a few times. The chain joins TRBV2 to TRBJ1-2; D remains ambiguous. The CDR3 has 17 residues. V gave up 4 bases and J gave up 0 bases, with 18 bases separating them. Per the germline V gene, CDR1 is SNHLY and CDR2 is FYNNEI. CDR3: CASSAGLSFVANYGYTF. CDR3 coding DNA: TGTGCCAGCAGTGCCGGACTCTCATTCGTAGCTAACTATGGCTACACCTTC.

The CDR3 sequence is CASSYYSGEGEQFF. The DNA of the CDR3 is TGTGCCAGCAGTTACTATTCAGGGGAGGGTGAGCAGTTCTTC. The genes are TRBV6-6 and TRBJ2-1, with D possibly being TRBD2 (7 bases). The V end lost 1 base, the J end lost 9 bases, and 13 bases lay between the germline ends. In germline, CDR1 is MNHNY, CDR2 SVGAGI (reference sequence). This CDR3 spans 14 amino acids.